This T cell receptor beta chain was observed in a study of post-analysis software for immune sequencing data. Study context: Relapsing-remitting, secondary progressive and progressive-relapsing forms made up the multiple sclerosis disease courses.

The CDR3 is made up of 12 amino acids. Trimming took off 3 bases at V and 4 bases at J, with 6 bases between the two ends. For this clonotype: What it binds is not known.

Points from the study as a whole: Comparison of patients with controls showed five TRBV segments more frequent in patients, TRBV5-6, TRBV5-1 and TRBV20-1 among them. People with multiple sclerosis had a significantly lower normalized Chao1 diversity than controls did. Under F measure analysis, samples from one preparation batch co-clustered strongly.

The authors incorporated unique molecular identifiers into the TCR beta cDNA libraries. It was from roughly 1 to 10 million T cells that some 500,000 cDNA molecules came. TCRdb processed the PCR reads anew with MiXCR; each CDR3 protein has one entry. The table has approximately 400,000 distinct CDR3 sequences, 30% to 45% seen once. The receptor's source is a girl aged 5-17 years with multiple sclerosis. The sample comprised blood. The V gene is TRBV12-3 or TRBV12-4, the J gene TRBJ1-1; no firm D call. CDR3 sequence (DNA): TGTGCCAGCAGTTTCTGGCCCACTGAAGCTTTCTTT. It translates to CASSFWPTEAFF.